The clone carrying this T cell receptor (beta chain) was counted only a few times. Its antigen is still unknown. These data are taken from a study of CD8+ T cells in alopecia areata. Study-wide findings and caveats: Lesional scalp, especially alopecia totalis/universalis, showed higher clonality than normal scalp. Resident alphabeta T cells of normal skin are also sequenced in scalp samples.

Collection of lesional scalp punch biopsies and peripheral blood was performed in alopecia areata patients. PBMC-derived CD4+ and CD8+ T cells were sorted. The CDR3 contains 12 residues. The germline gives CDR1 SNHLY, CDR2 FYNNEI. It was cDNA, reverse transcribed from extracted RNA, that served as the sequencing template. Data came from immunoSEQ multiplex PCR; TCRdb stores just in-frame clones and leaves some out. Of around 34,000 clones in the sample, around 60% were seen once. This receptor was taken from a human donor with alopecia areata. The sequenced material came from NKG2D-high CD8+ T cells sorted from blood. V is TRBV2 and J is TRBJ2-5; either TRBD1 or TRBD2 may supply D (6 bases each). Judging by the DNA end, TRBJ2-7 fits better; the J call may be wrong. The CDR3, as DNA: TGTGCCAGCACGGGGGCCGCCTACGAGCAGTACTTC. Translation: CASTGAAYEQYF.